This T cell receptor beta chain was recorded in a study of CD8 T cells in ankylosing spondylitis listed by TCRdb under 2017. General notes on the study: T cell receptor beta repertoires were profiled in healthy donors and ankylosing spondylitis patients so that disease-linked TCR variants could be found. The whole study cohort included 90 to 120 healthy donors and 25 or so ankylosing spondylitis patients. Peripheral blood was sampled, and synovial fluid was also collected from ankylosing spondylitis patients. What the authors observed across the whole study: In peripheral blood, the disease-linked clones were found at relatively low frequencies and had a CD8+ phenotype. Blood from ankylosing spondylitis patients appeared to be characterized by a TCR beta motif composed of 7 to 9 highly homologous amino acid variants. Some motif variants had previously been reported in the synovial fluid and blood of reactive arthritis patients, which suggests shared mechanisms of disease initiation. According to the report, matched synovial fluid samples from ankylosing spondylitis patients were significantly enriched for the disease-linked clones.

The sequencing machine was an Illumina HiSeq 2500. TCR beta libraries were prepared by quantitative 5'-RACE with molecular barcodes. The authors processed their data as follows. A new computational method based on a probabilistic model of VDJ rearrangement was used to identify disease-linked TCR variants. TCRdb took the public reads, trimmed them with fastp at Q25, ran MiXCR for clone calling and kept in-frame beta chains. Rows are unified per CDR3 protein, each entry keeping the most common DNA and genes. TCRdb's processing, not the authors' own work, is the source of the V and J calls. In this sample the table shows 180,000 or so distinct CDR3 sequences, about 9.9% of which occur a single time. Of the sample, 25% to 30% falls within the top ten clones. The table lists this clonotype with many counts. Its antigen is unknown. Base qualities are not recorded, but no much larger clone differs from it by a single base.

The sample comprised blood, either unsorted or a sorted T cell fraction (not recorded which). The source is a male donor with ankylosing spondylitis or in good health (not recorded which).

The DNA sequence follows: TGTGCCAGCTCACCCCAACAGGGGGACATCTACGAGCAGTACTTC. It specifies CASSPQQGDIYEQYF. Recombination connected TRBV18 to TRBJ2-7; TRBD1 agrees with 8 junctional bases. Including the terminal cysteine and phenylalanine, the CDR3 comprises 15 residues. Of the read, only the CDR3 DNA is kept; its 45 bases are in frame from base 1. The germline V end is reduced by 3 bases and the J end by 3 bases; junction bases left unmatched: 7. Based on the germline V gene, the CDR1 and CDR2 sequences are KGHSH and LQKENI. The full variable domain, with segments outside the CDR3 supplied by the reference TRBV18 and TRBJ2-7 proteins, appears as NAGVMQNPRHLVRRRGQEARLRCSPMKGHSHVYWYRQLPEEGLKFMVYLQKENIIDESGMPKERFSAEFPKEGPSILRIQQVVRGDSAAYFCASSPQQGDIYEQYFGPGTRLTVT.